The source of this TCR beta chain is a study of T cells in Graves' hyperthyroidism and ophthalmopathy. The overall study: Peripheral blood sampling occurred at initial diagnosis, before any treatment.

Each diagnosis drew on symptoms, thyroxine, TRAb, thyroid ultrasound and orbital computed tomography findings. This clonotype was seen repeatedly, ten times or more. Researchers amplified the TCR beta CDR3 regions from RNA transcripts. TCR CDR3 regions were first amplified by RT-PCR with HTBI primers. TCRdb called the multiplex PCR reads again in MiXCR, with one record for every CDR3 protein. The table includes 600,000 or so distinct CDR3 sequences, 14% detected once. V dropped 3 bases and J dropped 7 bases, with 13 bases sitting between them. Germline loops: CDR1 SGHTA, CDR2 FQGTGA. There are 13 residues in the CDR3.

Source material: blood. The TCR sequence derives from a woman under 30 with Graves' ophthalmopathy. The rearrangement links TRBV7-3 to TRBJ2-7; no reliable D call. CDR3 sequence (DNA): TGTGCCAGCAGCTTGACCCCGAATTTTGAGCAGTACTTC. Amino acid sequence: CASSLTPNFEQYF.